This TCR beta chain was obtained from a study of OX40 agonist ivuxolimab in advanced cancers. TCRdb's copy holds only in-frame clones and misses some; the assay was immunoSEQ multiplex PCR. The table records some 80,000 clones, about 84% of them present only once. Trimming took off 6 bases at V and 5 bases at J, with 17 bases between the two ends. The germline gives CDR1 SNHLY, CDR2 FYNNEI. This CDR3 comprises 16 residues. Sampling of blood occurred at baseline, cycle 4 day 1, and cycle 7 day 1. Whole-study findings and limits: Certain nonresponding patients likewise had low normalized T-cell clonal expansion.

A note on this clone: Its antigen is unknown.

The sample in question was CD4+ or CD8+ T cells sorted from blood, obtained in a trial of the OX40 agonist ivuxolimab. V gene TRBV2 combines with J gene TRBJ1-6; possibly TRBD1 for D (5 bases). This receptor was obtained from an adult with an advanced solid tumor such as melanoma, head and neck, liver or kidney cancer. This chain's CDR3 is CASRAARGIDNSPLHF. The DNA of the CDR3 is TGTGCCAGCAGGGCGGCTCGGGGGATTGATAATTCACCCCTCCACTTT.